The 14 T cell receptor beta chains reported below all come from one sample, sequenced in a study of regulatory T cells in long-lasting Graves disease. In building TCR beta libraries, iRepertoire HTBI primers were used together with Arm-PCR of CDR3 regions. TCRdb recomputed calls from the multiplex PCR reads with MiXCR, one row per CDR3 protein. This repertoire shows 600,000 to 650,000 distinct CDR3 sequences, 15% to 20% found once; its top ten account for about 17%. Time point given: newly diagnosed GD, antithyroid drugs for less than 3 months. PBMC-derived RNA was used for the TCR library. The sample was also linked to a second study, of T cells in Graves' hyperthyroidism and ophthalmopathy.

The sample in question was peripheral blood mononuclear cells (PBMCs), obtained at new diagnosis, from a patient treated with antithyroid drugs. The receptors were sampled from a woman in her 30s with Graves disease.

This clonotype was detected only a few times. The rearrangement links TRBV7-2 to TRBJ2-5; TRBD2 agrees at 13 bases. CDR3 length equals 14 residues. Trimming took 5 bases from V and 9 from J; bases not matched to a gene: 6. CDR1 is SGHTA, CDR2 FQGNSA, per germline. Written as DNA, the CDR3 is TGTGCCAGCAGCCGGACTAGCGGGAGAGCCCCCCAGTACTTC. Protein: CASSRTSGRAPQYF.

The table lists this clonotype with many counts. V and J are TRBV12-3 or TRBV12-4 and TRBJ2-7; D is perhaps TRBD1 (5 bases). This CDR3 is 15 amino acids long. Trimming removed 2 bases at V and 0 bases at J, with 11 bases between. In DNA, the CDR3 is TGTGCCAGCAGTTTACAGGGATCCTACTCCTACGAGCAGTACTTC. Its translation: CASSLQGSYSYEQYF.

This clonotype was seen many times. This rearrangement joins TRBV28 to TRBJ2-3; perhaps TRBD2 as D (5 bases). CDR1 is MDHEN, CDR2 SYDVKM, per germline. V was trimmed by 8 bases and J by 4 bases, leaving 16 bases between them. The CDR3 is 14 residues long. The CDR3 region is CASVLLAQADTQYF. For the CDR3, the DNA is TGTGCCAGCGTCTTGCTAGCTCAGGCAGATACGCAGTATTTT.

A note on this clonotype: A much more abundant neighbour one base away suggests this may be a read error. The J gene is TRBJ2-5, the V gene TRBV6-1; D gene ambiguous. The germline V gene encodes CDR1 MNHNS and CDR2 SASEGT. The CDR3 has 13 residues. CDR3: CASSIQNQETQHF. For the CDR3, the DNA is TGTGCCAGCAGTATCCAGAACCAAGAGACCCAGCACTTC.

Many counts were recorded for this clonotype. V and J are TRBV5-1 and TRBJ2-1, with a possible D match to TRBD1 (6 bases). Trimming removed 5 bases at V and 3 bases at J, with 15 bases between. The CDR3 covers 15 residues. In germline, CDR1 is SGHRS, CDR2 YFSETQ. CDR3 region: CASRPGDIVYNEQFF. The CDR3 region has the DNA TGCGCCAGCAGACCCGGGGACATCGTCTACAATGAGCAGTTCTTC.

The chain combines TRBV7-3 with TRBJ2-1, with a weak D call TRBD1 (6 bases). Per germline, CDR1 SGHTA and CDR2 FQGTGA. The CDR3 extends over 15 amino acids. V was cut by 0 bases and J by 4 bases, with 10 bases left in between. The CDR3 DNA follows: TGTGCCAGCAGCTTAACTGGGACACCTTACAATGAGCAGTTCTTC. As protein: CASSLTGTPYNEQFF.

The chain recombines TRBV7-9 with TRBJ2-1; D gene uncertain. The length of the CDR3 is 15 residues. Germline V lookup: CDR1 SEHNR, CDR2 FQNEAQ (reference sequence). V was trimmed by 4 bases and J by 6 bases, leaving 16 bases between them. DNA of the CDR3: TGTGCCAGCAGCTCTCCCCGGGCGGCAACCAATGAGCAGTTCTTC. Encoded protein: CASSSPRAATNEQFF.

This clonotype came up a few times. The chain links TRBV30 to TRBJ1-6, with TRBD1 identical over 9 bases. Germline CDR1 and CDR2: GTSNPN and SVGIG (reference sequence). This CDR3 region has 18 residues. With V trimmed by 2 bases and J by 0 bases, 8 bases remained unmatched. The CDR3 reads CAWSRDRVESSYNSPLHF. The CDR3 DNA is TGTGCCTGGAGTAGGGACAGGGTGGAAAGCTCCTATAATTCACCCCTCCACTTT.

This clonotype came up a few times. The chain uses TRBV5-1 and TRBJ2-3, with TRBD2 as a possible D gene (6 bases). This CDR3 has 16 residues. V lost 0 bases, J lost 1 base, and 12 bases lay in between. Germline V gene data show CDR1 as SGHRS and CDR2 as YFSETQ. This CDR3 reads CASSLGGAGRTDTQYF. The CDR3 DNA reads as TGCGCCAGCAGCTTGGGCGGAGCGGGCCGCACAGATACGCAGTATTTT.

The table lists this clonotype with many counts. The V call is TRBV2, the J call TRBJ2-1; 14 nucleotides align to TRBD2. This CDR3 has 16 residues. The trim removed 4 bases at V and 6 bases at J, leaving 5 bases unmatched. The germline V gene encodes CDR1 SNHLY and CDR2 FYNNEI. CDR3 sequence (DNA): TGTGCCAGCAGTGCCCGAGGGACTAGCGGGAGCAATGAGCAGTTCTTC. Protein sequence: CASSARGTSGSNEQFF.

The J gene is TRBJ1-4, the V gene TRBV25-1; the D is unclear. CDR1 is MGHDK, CDR2 SYGVNS, per germline. The CDR3 sequence is 14 residues long. The germline V and J ends were trimmed by 4 bases and 8 bases, with 14 bases remaining between them. The CDR3 DNA is TGTGCCAGCAGTGTTGTCGGCTACCCGGAAAAACTGTTTTTT. Amino acid sequence: CASSVVGYPEKLFF.

This chain uses TRBV6-1 with TRBJ2-2; D gene ambiguous. The ends were cut back, 6 bases at V and 0 bases at J, with 11 bases in the middle. The germline V gene encodes CDR1 MNHNS and CDR2 SASEGT. CDR3 length equals 15 residues. The DNA of the CDR3 is TGTGCCAGCAGGGCCTTAGGGACGAACACCGGGGAGCTGTTTTTT. It is translated as CASRALGTNTGELFF.

This clonotype appeared many times. The chain recombines TRBV20-1 with TRBJ2-1; TRBD2 agrees at 13 bases. This CDR3 spans 14 amino acids. Germline V gene sequence: CDR1 DFQATT, CDR2 SNEGSKA (reference sequence). V lost 5 bases and J lost 9; bases outside the gene matches: 7. The CDR3 DNA reads as TGCAGTGCTGTAGGACTAGCGGGAGATCGTGAGCAGTTCTTC. Amino acids: CSAVGLAGDREQFF.

The rearrangement joins TRBV19 to TRBJ2-3, with TRBD1 matching over 8 bases. This CDR3 region has 15 residues. V was clipped by 8 bases and J by 3 bases; unmatched bases: 10. Germline V gene data show CDR1 as LNHDA and CDR2 as SQIVND (reference sequence). For the CDR3, the DNA is TGTGCCAGTTCTCCACAGGGGGGTGGGACAGATACGCAGTATTTT. This codes for CASSPQGGGTDTQYF.